The text below deals with one T cell receptor (beta chain). This sample is part of a study of blood T cell repertoires in COVID-19. Study as a whole: Samples taken during acute and convalescent COVID-19 were collected in the United States, Italy and Spain. Nucleic acid was either cDNA or gDNA, and it came from T cells, B-cell-depleted T cells, or PBMCs.

V dropped 1 base and J dropped 1; count of bases not matched to a gene: 1. CDR1 SGHRS and CDR2 YFSETQ come from the germline V gene. The CDR3 is made up of 14 amino acids. Original processing notes: Nucleated cell counts were estimated from reference gene primer amplification. The method was immunoSEQ multiplex PCR; TCRdb's version includes in-frame clones alone and lacks a portion of them. The DNA gave D and trimming, while V, J and clone size come from that table. Of tens of thousands of clones listed, about 90% are singletons. Sequencing was carried out using peripheral blood. This receptor was obtained from a human donor in a cohort sampled during active COVID-19. This rearrangement joins TRBV5-1 to TRBJ1-1; 7 nucleotides match TRBD1. The CDR3 DNA is TGCGCCAGCAGCTTGAGACAGGGGAACACTGAAGCTTTCTTT. Its protein product is CASSLRQGNTEAFF.